Listed below are T cell receptor beta chains from one sample, sequenced in a study of beta chain features in type 1 diabetes. Profiled with immunoSEQ multiplex PCR; TCRdb holds only in-frame clones, not every one. The sample lists 350,000 to 450,000 clones; around 15% were seen once. Sequencing was carried out using naive CD4+ T cells from blood. The receptors here all came from a young woman in good health. The CDR3 runs from the conserved cysteine through the conserved F or W. The order of the fields is J gene, D gene, clone size, V gene, CDR3 DNA, CDR3 protein. A D gene is named only where the DNA matches it firmly. Only some rows state a clone size, as once, few, many or a class for expanded clones.

>TRBJ1-1|-|-|TRBV2
TGTGCCAGCAATTTTCGCAGGGTCTACACTGAAGCTTTCTTT
CASNFRRVYTEAFF
>TRBJ2-7|TRBD2|-|TRBV9
TGTGCCAGCAGCGTAGCACAGGCGGGGGCCTACGAGCAGTACTTC
CASSVAQAGAYEQYF
>TRBJ2-1|-|-|TRBV7-2
TGTGCCAGCAGCTTAGCAGGAGGATTAGCTGAGCAGTTCTTC
CASSLAGGLAEQFF
>TRBJ1-5|-|few|TRBV28
TGTGCCAGCAGAAGCGTGGCAGGGCATCAGCCCCAGCATTTT
CASRSVAGHQPQHF
>TRBJ2-5|-|few|TRBV30
TGTGCCTGGAGTGAGGGGAGGGAGACCCAGTACTTC
CAWSEGRETQYF
>TRBJ2-1|-|few|TRBV11-2
TGTGCCAGCAGCGCAGAGTTTCGGGGGTTGCCCTACAATGAGCAGTTCTTC
CASSAEFRGLPYNEQFF
>TRBJ2-1|TRBD2|-|TRBV18
TGTGCCAGCTCACCACCGAGCGGGGGAAAGGGGAATGAGCAGTTCTTC
CASSPPSGGKGNEQFF
>TRBJ2-7|TRBD1|-|TRBV7-6
TGTGCCAGCAGTTTCGGTGACAGGGGGACCGAGCAGTACTTC
CASSFGDRGTEQYF
>TRBJ1-1|TRBD1|few|TRBV18
TGTGCCAGCTCACCCCCCGGGACAGCGAACACTGAAGCTTTCTTT
CASSPPGTANTEAFF
>TRBJ2-7|TRBD1|few|TRBV13
TGTGCCAGCAGCACCTGGGACAGACTAAGCGAGCAGTACTTC
CASSTWDRLSEQYF
>TRBJ1-2|-|-|TRBV6-5
TGTGCCAGCAGTTACGACGTGGGCCATGGCTACACCTTC
CASSYDVGHGYTF
>TRBJ2-6|TRBD1|-|TRBV4-1
TGCGCCAGCAGCCAGCCGGGACAGGGGATGCGTGGGGCCAACGTCCTGACTTTC
CASSQPGQGMRGANVLTF
>TRBJ2-6|-|few|TRBV7-2
TGTGCCAGCATAAGCCTCGCTGGGGCCAACGTCCTGACTTTC
CASISLAGANVLTF
>TRBJ2-3|-|few|TRBV7-9
TGTGCCAGCAGCTTAGTGACTGCTAGCACAGATACGCAGTATTTT
CASSLVTASTDTQYF
>TRBJ2-7|TRBD2|-|TRBV6-5
TGTGCCAGCACCCCTAGCGGGAGAGCCTACGAGCAGTACTTC
CASTPSGRAYEQYF
>TRBJ2-3|TRBD2|-|TRBV30
TGTGCCTGGAGTACCCATAGGGGCGGGGGAATGGATACGCAGTATTTT
CAWSTHRGGGMDTQYF
>TRBJ2-2|TRBD2|few|TRBV15
TGTGCCACCAGCAAGGGGTTACTAGCGGGAGGCACGGGCACCGGGGAGCTGTTTTTT
CATSKGLLAGGTGTGELFF
>TRBJ2-7|-|-|TRBV19
TGTGCCAGTAGTATAGATCGGAACAGACCCTACGAGCAGTACTTC
CASSIDRNRPYEQYF
>TRBJ1-1|-|few|TRBV10-3
TGTGCCATCAGCGAGACAGTCGCTGGGACTGAAGCTTTCTTT
CAISETVAGTEAFF
>TRBJ2-7|TRBD1|few|TRBV9
TGTGCCAGCAGCGTAGAAGGGGGCGCCATGTTTGGGCAGTACTTC
CASSVEGGAMFGQYF
>TRBJ2-7|TRBD1|-|TRBV29-1
TGCAGCGCTCAGGCTGGGACAGGGGCCTACGAGCAGTACTTC
CSAQAGTGAYEQYF
>TRBJ2-1|TRBD2|few|TRBV5-4
TGTGCCAGCAGCCAGAGCGGGAGGACATACAATGAGCAGTTCTTC
CASSQSGRTYNEQFF
>TRBJ1-1|-|few|TRBV7-9
TGTGCCAGCAGTTCTACAGGGAACACTGAAGCTTTCTTT
CASSSTGNTEAFF
>TRBJ1-2|-|-|TRBV6-5
TGTGCCAGCCGCGACAGCCACTATGGCTACACCTTC
CASRDSHYGYTF
>TRBJ1-1|-|few|TRBV6-5
TGTGCCAGCAGTTATTCCAAGAACACTGAAGCTTTCTTT
CASSYSKNTEAFF
>TRBJ1-2|-|few|TRBV29-1
TGCAGCGTTGAGGACACGTTGGGCTACACCTTC
CSVEDTLGYTF
>TRBJ1-5|-|-|TRBV2
TGTGCCAGCAGTGGTGGGGTTTTGGGGCGCAATCAGCCCCAGCATTTT
CASSGGVLGRNQPQHF
>TRBJ1-1|-|-|TRBV18
TGTGCCAGCTCACCGCCGACAGTCACTGAAGCTTTCTTT
CASSPPTVTEAFF
>TRBJ2-1|TRBD2|few|TRBV5-4
TGTGCCAGCAGCTTATCTCGGACTAGCGCCATGCGGGAAAATGAGCAGTTCTTC
CASSLSRTSAMRENEQFF
>TRBJ2-1|TRBD2|-|TRBV5-6
TGTGCCAGCAGCTTGGGATCTAGCGGGATCTCCTACAATGAGCAGTTCTTC
CASSLGSSGISYNEQFF
>TRBJ1-1|-|few|TRBV6-1
TGTGCCAGCAGTGAAAACCGGGTAAACACTGAAGCTTTCTTT
CASSENRVNTEAFF
>TRBJ2-1|TRBD2|-|TRBV2
TGTGCCAGCACCGGACTAGCGAGCTACAATGAGCAGTTCTTC
CASTGLASYNEQFF
>TRBJ1-2|-|few|TRBV29-1
TGCAGCGTTCGGACAGCTGGCTACACCTTC
CSVRTAGYTF
>TRBJ2-7|-|-|TRBV4-1
TGCGCCAGCAGCCAAGATCAAGGGACCGGGGGAAACTTC
CASSQDQGTGGNF
>TRBJ1-4|-|few|TRBV19
TGTGCCAGCCTAAACCACGGGGGAGTGAGGGAAAAACTGTTTTTT
CASLNHGGVREKLFF
>TRBJ2-2|-|-|TRBV7-9
TGTGCCAGCCAGGAAACCGGGGAGCTGTTTTTT
CASQETGELFF
>TRBJ2-5|TRBD1|few|TRBV6-5
TGTGCCAGCAGCCACCGAGGGGGCGGCCAAGAGACCCAGTACTTC
CASSHRGGGQETQYF
>TRBJ2-3|TRBD2|few|TRBV18
TGTGCCAGCTCACCAGGACTAGCGGGCCTAGATACGCAGTATTTT
CASSPGLAGLDTQYF
>TRBJ2-3|TRBD1|few|TRBV29-1
TGCAGCGTGGCCGGGACAGATAGCACAGATACGCAGTATTTT
CSVAGTDSTDTQYF
>TRBJ2-4|-|-|TRBV30
TGTGCCTGGAGTGTATTTCTAGCCAAAAACATTCAGTACTTC
CAWSVFLAKNIQYF
>TRBJ2-7|-|-|TRBV28
TGTGCCAGCAGGTCCGGGGGGCCTCCCTACGAGCAGTACTTC
CASRSGGPPYEQYF
>TRBJ2-7|-|-|TRBV29-1
TGCAGCGTTGAGTCGGACATCTCCTACGAGCAGTACTTC
CSVESDISYEQYF
>TRBJ2-2|TRBD1|-|TRBV11-3
TGTGCCAGCAGCCAACAGGGGGCAAGCACCGGGGAGCTGTTTTTT
CASSQQGASTGELFF
>TRBJ2-7|TRBD1|-|TRBV4-1
TGCGCCAGCAGCCCTCAAAACCAGGGGGTGTCCTCCTACGAGCAGTACTTC
CASSPQNQGVSSYEQYF
>TRBJ2-1|-|-|TRBV27
TGTGCCAGCAGCCGATTAGGGGGGACAGTTAACAATGAGCAGTTCTTC
CASSRLGGTVNNEQFF
>TRBJ1-2|-|few|TRBV28
TGTGCCAGCAGTTTAAGCATCCGTGGCTACACCTTC
CASSLSIRGYTF
>TRBJ2-5|-|-|TRBV18
TGTGCCAGCTCACCACGTGAGGATAAAGAGACCCAGTACTTC
CASSPREDKETQYF
>TRBJ1-1|-|-|TRBV19
TGTGCCAGTAGTCCGCTGACATTTAACACTGAAGCTTTCTTT
CASSPLTFNTEAFF
>TRBJ2-2|-|few|TRBV20-1
TGCAGTGCTAGAGACCGCGGGGAGCTGTTTTTT
CSARDRGELFF
>TRBJ2-3|-|-|TRBV11-1
TGTGCCAGCAGCTCCCAGGGCAGTACGCAGTATTTT
CASSSQGSTQYF
>TRBJ2-3|TRBD1|few|TRBV5-4
TGTGCCAGCAGCTGGGGGGACAGGGGGAAAACAGATACGCAGTATTTT
CASSWGDRGKTDTQYF
>TRBJ2-1|TRBD2|few|TRBV6-1
TGTGCCAGCAGAACCCAAAGGACTAGCTACAATGAGCAGTTCTTC
CASRTQRTSYNEQFF
>TRBJ1-5|-|few|TRBV30
TGTGCCTGGAGTGTGAGAGGATTAAGCAATCAGCCCCAGCATTTT
CAWSVRGLSNQPQHF
>TRBJ2-1|TRBD2|-|TRBV5-1
TGCGCCAGCAGCTTAAGAGTAGCGGGAGCAGGGGGCAATGAGCAGTTCTTC
CASSLRVAGAGGNEQFF